The 20 T cell receptor beta chains reported below all come from one sample, sequenced in a study of cytomegalovirus exposure and HLA in healthy donors (dated 2017 in TCRdb). Receptor amplification or capture employed the immunoSEQ multiplex PCR assay. For the multiplex PCR, a mixture combining 60 forward primers for TCR Vbeta segments and 13 reverse primers for TCR Jbeta segments was used. The source is immuneACCESS, and TCRdb retained only in-frame sequences with V and J called. Part of the clones is not carried over; for the studies checked, unresolved V genes explain less than half of this, and the remainder is unexplained. This sample has fewer than 90,000 clones in its table, and about 75% of those were observed once. 10% of the sample rests with the top ten. Source material: PBMCs. These receptors originate from a man younger than 40 in good health and CMV-seropositive.

The chain joins TRBV7-9 to TRBJ2-1; 11 bases fit TRBD1. The germline V gene has CDR1 SEHNR and CDR2 FQNEAQ (reference sequence). This CDR3 region has 16 residues. The trim removed 3 bases at V and 7 bases at J, leaving 8 bases unmatched. As DNA, the CDR3 is TGTGCCAGCAGCTTGGCTGGACAGGGGGCGAAGAATGAGCAGTTCTTC. It translates to CASSLAGQGAKNEQFF.

This clone was found once. V and J are TRBV19 and TRBJ1-2; 10 bases align to TRBD1. In germline, CDR1 is LNHDA, CDR2 SQIVND (reference sequence). There are 14 residues in the CDR3. Losses at the gene ends were 6 bases for V and 10 bases for J; bases not matched to a gene: 11. The CDR3 sequence: CASSPWGDRGHYTF. The CDR3 coding sequence is TGTGCCAGTAGCCCCTGGGGGGACAGGGGCCACTACACCTTC. Together with reference TRBV19 and TRBJ1-2, the CDR3 gives the full variable domain: DGGITQSPKYLFRKEGQNVTLSCEQNLNHDAMYWYRQDPGQGLRLIYYSQIVNDFQKGDIAEGYSVSREKKESFPLTVTSAQKNPTAFYLCASSPWGDRGHYTFGSGTRLTVV.

V is TRBV7-6 and J is TRBJ1-1; D uncertain. The germline gives CDR1 SGHVS, CDR2 FNYEAQ. There are 14 residues in the CDR3. Trimming stripped 1 base from V and 6 bases from J, with 12 bases between. The CDR3 DNA sequence: TGTGCCAGCAGCTTAGATCCGGGTTGGTCTGAAGCTTTCTTT. Translation: CASSLDPGWSEAFF.

This chain uses TRBV27 with TRBJ1-1, with a weak D call TRBD1 (6 bases). From germline, CDR1 is MNHEY and CDR2 SMNVEV (reference sequence). The CDR3 covers 14 residues. Trimming left V 5 bases short and J 0 bases short, with 10 bases between. Here the CDR3 reads CASSHRAMNTEAFF. DNA for the CDR3: TGTGCCAGCAGTCACAGGGCCATGAACACTGAAGCTTTCTTT.

This chain links TRBV4-1 with TRBJ1-2; D is unclear. V shed 2 bases and J shed 8 bases, with 12 bases lying between them. Per the germline V gene, CDR1 is MGHRA and CDR2 is YSYEKL. The CDR3 extends over 13 amino acids. CDR3: CASSQPTEWGYTF. Here the CDR3 DNA reads TGCGCCAGCAGCCAACCCACAGAATGGGGCTACACCTTC.

As regards this clone: Other DNA sequences in the sample encode the same CDR3. The chain uses TRBV30 and TRBJ1-2; 7 bases agree with TRBD1. V shed 0 bases, J shed 7 bases, and the junction held 2 bases outside the gene matches. The CDR3 is 12 amino acids. Germline lookup yields CDR1 GTSNPN and CDR2 SVGIG (reference sequence). The CDR3 nucleotides are TGTGCCTGGAGTGTACAGGGGCTTGGCTACACCTTC. It is translated as CAWSVQGLGYTF.

This clone was observed once. The chain joins TRBV15 to TRBJ1-6; 7 bases are a match to TRBD1. Germline CDR1 LNHNV, CDR2 YYDKDF (reference sequence). V gave up 1 base and J gave up 7 bases; unmatched junction bases: 7. There are 16 residues in the CDR3. The CDR3 nucleotides are TGTGCCACCAGCAGAGGTGTACAGGGGAAGAATTCACCCCTCCACTTT. It is translated as CATSRGVQGKNSPLHF.

V gene TRBV7-9 combines with J gene TRBJ1-2; D gene uncertain. Trimming removed 2 bases at V and 7 bases at J, with 20 bases between. Germline V gives CDR1 SEHNR, CDR2 FQNEAQ (reference sequence). The CDR3 is made up of 16 amino acids. DNA for the CDR3: TGTGCCAGCAGCTTATCGTATTTGGAGGCGCTGGCTGGCTACACCTTC. This codes for CASSLSYLEALAGYTF.

This clone was recorded once. V is TRBV4-1 and J is TRBJ2-6, with 11 bases matching TRBD1. Germline V gene data show CDR1 as MGHRA and CDR2 as YSYEKL. The trim removed 4 bases at V and 1 base at J, leaving 6 bases unmatched. This CDR3 comprises 18 residues. CDR3 nucleotide sequence: TGCGCCAGCAGCCCCCGGGGACAGGGGGGATCTGGGGCCAACGTCCTGACTTTC. This encodes CASSPRGQGGSGANVLTF.

As to this clone: At the DNA level, this CDR3 is encoded by other sequences in the same sample as well. This chain links TRBV19 with TRBJ2-1; 9 bases line up with TRBD2. Trimming took 7 bases from V and 6 from J; bases not matched to a gene: 16. This CDR3 is 17 amino acids long. The germline V gene encodes CDR1 LNHDA and CDR2 SQIVND (reference sequence). CDR3 in amino acids: CASKSEGRAGGLNEQFF. The CDR3 DNA follows: TGTGCCAGTAAAAGCGAAGGCCGAGCGGGGGGCCTCAATGAGCAGTTCTTC.

The chain links TRBV5-4 to TRBJ1-4; D unclear. The CDR3 has 13 amino acids. With 4 bases removed from V and 11 bases from J, the gap between germline ends came to 15 bases. Germline loops: CDR1 SGHNT, CDR2 YYREEE (reference sequence). CDR3 sequence reads: CASSQTKYGKLFF. Here the CDR3 DNA reads TGTGCCAGCAGCCAGACTAAATACGGGAAACTGTTTTTT.

V gene TRBV15 combines with J gene TRBJ2-3; possibly TRBD2 for D (7 bases). The germline gives CDR1 LNHNV, CDR2 YYDKDF (reference sequence). Between the trimmed V and J ends, which lost 0 bases and 0 bases, there was a span of 10 bases. The CDR3 is made up of 16 amino acids. CDR3 loop: CATSREGGASTDTQYF. CDR3 nucleotide sequence: TGTGCCACCAGCAGAGAGGGGGGGGCCAGCACAGATACGCAGTATTTT.

The genes are TRBV30 and TRBJ1-1, with D unclear. Germline V lookup: CDR1 GTSNPN, CDR2 SVGIG (reference sequence). V was cut by 0 bases and J by 0 bases, with 8 bases left in between. The CDR3 spans 14 residues. The CDR3 region has the DNA TGTGCCTGGAGTGTACAAACCGTGAACACTGAAGCTTTCTTT. Translating gives CAWSVQTVNTEAFF.

This chain connects TRBV2 to TRBJ2-3; no definite D call. There are 11 residues in the CDR3. Germline V gives CDR1 SNHLY, CDR2 FYNNEI. V lost 7 bases, J lost 7 bases, and 9 bases lay in between. CDR3 coding DNA: TGTGCCAGCATTTCAGTTTATACGCAGTATTTT. It translates to CASISVYTQYF.

The chain is built from TRBV7-9 and TRBJ2-5, with TRBD1 as a possible D gene (6 bases). The CDR3 contains 14 residues. Trimming cost V 5 bases and J 1 base, with 11 bases left between them. CDR1 and CDR2 (germline): SEHNR, FQNEAQ (reference sequence). CDR3 in DNA: TGTGCCAGCAGCGCCACAGGGACCCAAGAGACCCAGTACTTC. Translation: CASSATGTQETQYF.

The chain links TRBV6-5 to TRBJ2-5; 7 bases fit TRBD1. This CDR3 contains 14 residues. V was clipped by 5 bases and J by 5 bases; unmatched bases: 8. Germline CDR1 MNHEY, CDR2 SVGAGI. CDR3 region: CASSSGQVGETQYF. In nucleotides, the CDR3 is TGTGCCAGCAGTAGCGGACAGGTGGGGGAGACCCAGTACTTC.

The chain links TRBV11-2 to TRBJ2-3; 9 bases line up with TRBD1. The germline V gene has CDR1 SGHAT and CDR2 FQNNGV. The ends lost 5 bases at V and 2 bases at J; junction bases unmatched: 5. This CDR3 spans 15 amino acids. CDR3 region: CASSEGQGHTDTQYF. The CDR3, as DNA: TGTGCCAGCAGCGAGGGACAGGGACACACAGATACGCAGTATTTT.

V is TRBV19 and J is TRBJ1-6, with TRBD1 matching 8 bases. The length of the CDR3 is 15 residues. V trimming: 4 bases; J trimming: 6 bases; junction bases outside the gene matches: 5. Germline V gene data show CDR1 as LNHDA and CDR2 as SQIVND (reference sequence). DNA for the CDR3: TGTGCCAGTAGTACCCTGACAGGGGTTAATTCACCCCTCCACTTT. Translation: CASSTLTGVNSPLHF.

J is TRBJ2-3 and V is TRBV6-6, with D possibly being TRBD2 (6 bases). V was clipped by 10 bases and J by 3 bases, with 20 bases between them. Germline V gene data show CDR1 as MNHNY and CDR2 as SVGAGI (reference sequence). The CDR3 length is 15 residues. CDR3 nucleotides: TGTGCCACCACTCCAAGGGACGGGAGTACAGATACGCAGTATTTT. Its translation: CATTPRDGSTDTQYF.

With regard to this clone: The CDR3 does not end in the conserved phenylalanine or tryptophan, so this is likely a read error. The V call is TRBV6-5, the J call TRBJ1-6; D is ambiguous. Germline CDR1 is MNHEY and CDR2 is SVGAGI. V was cut by 2 bases and J by 10 bases, with 6 bases left in between. This CDR3 has 12 amino acids. The CDR3 nucleotides read TGTGCCAGCAGTTACCGTGAGTCACCCCTCCACCTT. Its translation: CASSYRESPLHL.